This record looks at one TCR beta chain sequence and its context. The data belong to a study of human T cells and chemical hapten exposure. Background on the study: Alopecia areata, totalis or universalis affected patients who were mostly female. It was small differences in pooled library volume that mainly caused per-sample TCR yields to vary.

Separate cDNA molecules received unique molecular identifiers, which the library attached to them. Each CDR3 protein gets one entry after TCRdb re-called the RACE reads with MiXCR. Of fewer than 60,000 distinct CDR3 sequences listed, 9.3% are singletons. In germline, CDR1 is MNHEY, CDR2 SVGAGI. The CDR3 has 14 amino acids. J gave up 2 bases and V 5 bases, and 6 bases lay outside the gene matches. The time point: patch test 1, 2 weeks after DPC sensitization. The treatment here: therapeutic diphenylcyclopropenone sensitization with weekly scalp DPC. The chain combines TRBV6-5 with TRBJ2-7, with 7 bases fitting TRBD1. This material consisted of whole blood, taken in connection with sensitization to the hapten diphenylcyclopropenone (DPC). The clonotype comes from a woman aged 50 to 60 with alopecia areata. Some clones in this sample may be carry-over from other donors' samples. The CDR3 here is CASSNDRAPYEQYF. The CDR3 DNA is TGTGCCAGCAGTAACGACAGGGCCCCCTACGAGCAGTACTTC.